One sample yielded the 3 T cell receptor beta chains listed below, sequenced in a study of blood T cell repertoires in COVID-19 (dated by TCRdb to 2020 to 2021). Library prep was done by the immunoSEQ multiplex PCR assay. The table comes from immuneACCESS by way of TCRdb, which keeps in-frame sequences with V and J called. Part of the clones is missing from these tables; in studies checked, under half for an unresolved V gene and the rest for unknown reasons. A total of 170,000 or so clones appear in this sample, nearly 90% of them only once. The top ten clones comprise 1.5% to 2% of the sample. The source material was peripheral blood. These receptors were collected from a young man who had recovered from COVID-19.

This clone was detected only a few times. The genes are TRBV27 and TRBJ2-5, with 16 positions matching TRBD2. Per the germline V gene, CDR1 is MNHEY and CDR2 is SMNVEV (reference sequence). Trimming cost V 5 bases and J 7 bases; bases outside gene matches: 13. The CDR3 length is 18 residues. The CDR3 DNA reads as TGTGCCAGCAGTGTGGGACTAGCGGGAGGGCATTTTAAGGGGACCCAGTACTTC. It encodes CASSVGLAGGHFKGTQYF.

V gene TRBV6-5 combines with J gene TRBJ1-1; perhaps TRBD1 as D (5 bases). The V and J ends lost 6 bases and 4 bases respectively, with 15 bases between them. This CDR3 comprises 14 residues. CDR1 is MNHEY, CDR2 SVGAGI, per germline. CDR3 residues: CASSQGLNPTEAFF. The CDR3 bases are TGTGCCAGCAGCCAGGGACTCAATCCCACTGAAGCTTTCTTT.

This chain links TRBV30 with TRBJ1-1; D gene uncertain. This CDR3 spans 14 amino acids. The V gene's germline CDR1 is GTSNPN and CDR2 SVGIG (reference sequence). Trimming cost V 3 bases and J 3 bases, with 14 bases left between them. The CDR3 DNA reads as TGTGCCTGGAGCGTCACGCTCGCGGACACTGAAGCTTTCTTT. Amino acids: CAWSVTLADTEAFF.